This T cell receptor beta chain came from a study of radiotherapy plus CTLA-4 blockade in lung cancer. Sequencing used immunoSEQ multiplex PCR; TCRdb keeps in-frame clones, though not all of them. In the table there are over 95,000 clones, roughly 74% of which are singletons. Findings and caveats of the study: Blood-borne expansion of tumor-derived TCR clones followed radiotherapy plus ipilimumab.

Details on this clone: Antigen unknown.

The specimen comprised peripheral blood, sampled from a patient treated with radiotherapy plus ipilimumab. The receptor comes from a human donor with non-small cell lung cancer who had a partial response to radiotherapy plus ipilimumab. Some clones in this sample may be carry-over from other donors' samples.

The CDR3 DNA reads TGTGCCAGCAGCCCAATTCTTGGGACAGGGGGTGGCTACACCTTC. Translation gives CASSPILGTGGGYTF. This sequence joins TRBV7-8 and TRBJ1-2; 11 positions match TRBD1. The CDR3 contains 15 residues. Germline V lookup: CDR1 SGHVS, CDR2 FQNEAQ. V lost 5 bases to trimming and J lost 7 bases; unmatched junction nucleotides: 9.